This TCR beta chain originates from a study of siplizumab effects on memory and regulatory T cells. This clone was picked up a small number of times. At one of its ends the junction is not consistent with the germline gene, which may arise from a read error. The CDR3 loop spans 15 amino acids. Per germline, CDR1 MNHNS and CDR2 SASEGT. Data came from immunoSEQ multiplex PCR; TCRdb stores just in-frame clones and leaves some out. The sample lists over 100,000 clones, under 95% seen once, with around 0.73% in the top ten. The TCR originated in a human donor in good health. The material sequenced was Tregs sorted from blood. This chain links TRBV6-1 with TRBJ2-3; D gene ambiguous. The CDR3 loop is CASSEEDTTTNTQYF. The CDR3 DNA reads TGTGCCAGCAGTGAAGAAGATACTACCACAAATACGCAGTATTTT.